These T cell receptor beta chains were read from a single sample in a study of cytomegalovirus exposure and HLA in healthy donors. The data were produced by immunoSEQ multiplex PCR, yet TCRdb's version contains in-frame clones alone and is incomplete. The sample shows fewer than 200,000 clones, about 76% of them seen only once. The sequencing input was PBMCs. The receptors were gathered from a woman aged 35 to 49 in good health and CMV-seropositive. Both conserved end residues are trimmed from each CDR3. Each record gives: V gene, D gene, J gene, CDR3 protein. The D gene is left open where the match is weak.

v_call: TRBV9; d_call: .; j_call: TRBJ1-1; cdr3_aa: ASSASSGRTEAF
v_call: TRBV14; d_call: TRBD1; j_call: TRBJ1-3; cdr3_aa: ASSQDQGGHMDTIY
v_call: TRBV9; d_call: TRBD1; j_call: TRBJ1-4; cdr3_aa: ASSARQTGTGGEKLF
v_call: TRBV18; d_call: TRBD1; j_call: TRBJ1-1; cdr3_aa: ASSLPQGATDKAF
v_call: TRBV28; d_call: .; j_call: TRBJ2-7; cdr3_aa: ASSLIAGMDEQY
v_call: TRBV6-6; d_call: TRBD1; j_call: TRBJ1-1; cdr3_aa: ASVPGQLNTEAF
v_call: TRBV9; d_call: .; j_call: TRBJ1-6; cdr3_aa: ASSPRRGGGSPLH
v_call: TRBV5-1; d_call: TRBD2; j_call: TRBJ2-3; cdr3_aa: ASSLGASGPTDTQY
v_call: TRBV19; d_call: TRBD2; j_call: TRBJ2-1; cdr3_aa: ASSIGSGLAIVEQF
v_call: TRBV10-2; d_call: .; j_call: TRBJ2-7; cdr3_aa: ASRSGLDSYEQY
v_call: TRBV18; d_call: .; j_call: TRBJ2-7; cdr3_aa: ASSVSGISSYEQY
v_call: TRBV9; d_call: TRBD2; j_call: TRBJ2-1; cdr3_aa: ASSVPSGGASYNEQF
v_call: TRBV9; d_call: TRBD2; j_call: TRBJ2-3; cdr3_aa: ASSAAGGGTDTQY
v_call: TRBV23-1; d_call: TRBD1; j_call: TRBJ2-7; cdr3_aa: ASSQSFSDRGSDSEQY
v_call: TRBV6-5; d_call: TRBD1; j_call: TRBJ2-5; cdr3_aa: ASSAHRGLQETQY
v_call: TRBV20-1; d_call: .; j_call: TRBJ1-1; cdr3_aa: SANRDTEAF
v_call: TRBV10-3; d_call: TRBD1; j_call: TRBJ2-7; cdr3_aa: AISDLQGSHEQY
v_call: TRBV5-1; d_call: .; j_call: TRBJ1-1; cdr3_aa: ASSLDTTDTEAF
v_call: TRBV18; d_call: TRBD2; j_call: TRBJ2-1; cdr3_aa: ASSPTSGDNEQF
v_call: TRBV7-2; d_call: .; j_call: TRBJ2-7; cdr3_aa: ASSPKGGWYEQY
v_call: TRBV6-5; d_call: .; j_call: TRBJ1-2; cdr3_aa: ASSYSTVGNYGYT
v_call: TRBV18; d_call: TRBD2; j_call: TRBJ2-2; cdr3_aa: ASSPPNTGGITGELF
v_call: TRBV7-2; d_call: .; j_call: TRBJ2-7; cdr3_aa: ASSLKIGEPYEQY
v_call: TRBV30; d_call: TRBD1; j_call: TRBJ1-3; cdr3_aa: AWSVGQGSGNTIY
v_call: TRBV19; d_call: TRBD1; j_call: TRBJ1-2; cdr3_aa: ASSIDLGTGGNYGYT
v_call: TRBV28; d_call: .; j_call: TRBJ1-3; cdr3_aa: ASSFRTAGNTIY
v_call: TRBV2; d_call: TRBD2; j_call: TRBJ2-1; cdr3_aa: ASSGTSGASYNEQF
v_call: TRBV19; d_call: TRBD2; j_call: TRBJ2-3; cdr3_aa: ASSPVAGMGTDTQY
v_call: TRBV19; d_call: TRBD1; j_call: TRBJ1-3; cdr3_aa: ASSLGTGGGNTIY
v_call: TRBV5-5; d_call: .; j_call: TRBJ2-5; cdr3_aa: ASSLGLVGQETQY
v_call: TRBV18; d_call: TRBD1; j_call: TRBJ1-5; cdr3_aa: ASSLTGGGNQPQH
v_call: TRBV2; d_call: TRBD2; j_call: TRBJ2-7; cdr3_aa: AIGGSGGGEQY
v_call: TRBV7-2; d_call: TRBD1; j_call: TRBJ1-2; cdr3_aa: ASTFGQASQGYT
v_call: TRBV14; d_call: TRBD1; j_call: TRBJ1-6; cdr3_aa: ASSQGFGTGASPLH
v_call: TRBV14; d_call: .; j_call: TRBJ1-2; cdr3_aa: ASSQAGVNGYT
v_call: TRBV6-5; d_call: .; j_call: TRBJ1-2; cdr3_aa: ASSYSIRPPSYGYT
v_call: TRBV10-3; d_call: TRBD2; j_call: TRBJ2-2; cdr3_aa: AISSGLAGGQNTGELF
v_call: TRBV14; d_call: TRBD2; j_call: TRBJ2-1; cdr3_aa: ASSQYPTSGGEF
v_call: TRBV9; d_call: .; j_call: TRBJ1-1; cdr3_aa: ASSVGRNTEAF
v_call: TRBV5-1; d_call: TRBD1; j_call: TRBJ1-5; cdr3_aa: ASSSGTGRNQPQH
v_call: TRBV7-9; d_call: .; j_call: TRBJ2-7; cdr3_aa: ASSTGGLEQY
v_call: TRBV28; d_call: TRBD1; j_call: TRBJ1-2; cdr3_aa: ASGTSGGGAYGYT
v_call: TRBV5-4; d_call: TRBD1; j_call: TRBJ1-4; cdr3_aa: ASSLGRGLEKLF
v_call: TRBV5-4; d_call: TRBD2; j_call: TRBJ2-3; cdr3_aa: ASSSRGTSGGPPDTQY
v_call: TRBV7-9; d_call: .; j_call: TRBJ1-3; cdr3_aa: ASSLVDTIY
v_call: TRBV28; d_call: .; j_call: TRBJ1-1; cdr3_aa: ASSLGGAGDTEAF
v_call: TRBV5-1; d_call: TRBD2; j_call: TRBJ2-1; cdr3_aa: ASSFLAGAQNEQF
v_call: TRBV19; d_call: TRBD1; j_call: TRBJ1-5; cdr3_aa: ASTFTGGNQPQH
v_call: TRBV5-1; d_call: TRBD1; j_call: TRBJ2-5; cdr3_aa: ASSLWDRETQY
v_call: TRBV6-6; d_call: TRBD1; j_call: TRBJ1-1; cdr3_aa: ASIGTDNTEAF
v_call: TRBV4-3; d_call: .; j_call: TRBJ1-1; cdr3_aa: ASSQYGQQGAF
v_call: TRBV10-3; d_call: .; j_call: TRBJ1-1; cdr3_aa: AISGGGGSEAF
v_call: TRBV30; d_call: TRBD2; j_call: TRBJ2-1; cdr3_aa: AWNRGSSSSYNEQF
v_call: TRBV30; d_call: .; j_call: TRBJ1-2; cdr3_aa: AWSDAQRYGTGPYGYT